The rows below give T cell receptor beta chains drawn from one sample of a study of blood T cell repertoires in COVID-19. Produced via immunoSEQ multiplex PCR; TCRdb's table is partial and in-frame only. This sample carries just over 300,000 clones, over 75% of them seen once, and the ten largest clones take roughly 4%. Sequenced input: PBMCs or T cells enriched from blood (not recorded which). The receptors here all came from a man aged 25-45 years who had recovered from COVID-19. CDR3s include the opening cysteine and the closing phenylalanine or tryptophan. Each record gives: V gene, clone size, D gene, CDR3 length, J gene, CDR3 protein, CDR3 DNA. A D gene is named only where the DNA matches it firmly. Clone size is not always given. Where it is, it says once, few, many or a class for expanded clones.

V: TRBV3-1/TRBV3-2; size: NA; D: TRBD1; length: 20; J: TRBJ2-1; CDR3: CASSQGRDRVRASSYNEQFF; DNA: TGTGCCAGCAGCCAAGGCCGGGACAGGGTTAGGGCAAGCTCCTACAATGAGCAGTTCTTC
V: TRBV12-5; size: NA; D: TRBD1; length: 16; J: TRBJ2-3; CDR3: CASGLLRDRDTDTQYF; DNA: TGTGCTAGTGGTTTGCTCCGGGACAGAGACACAGATACGCAGTATTTT
V: TRBV7-9; size: NA; D: NA; length: 14; J: TRBJ2-5; CDR3: CASSLGGVQETQYF; DNA: TGTGCCAGCAGCTTAGGAGGAGTTCAAGAGACCCAGTACTTC
V: TRBV3-1/TRBV3-2; size: NA; D: TRBD1; length: 16; J: TRBJ2-2; CDR3: CASSPRDRGLVGELFF; DNA: TGTGCCAGCAGCCCTCGGGACAGGGGGCTGGTCGGGGAGCTGTTTTTT
V: TRBV13; size: NA; D: TRBD2; length: 16; J: TRBJ2-7; CDR3: CASSWEAGASSYEQYF; DNA: TGTGCCAGCAGCTGGGAAGCGGGGGCCAGCTCCTACGAGCAGTACTTC
V: TRBV18; size: once; D: NA; length: 15; J: TRBJ2-3; CDR3: CASSVGTSPPDTQYF; DNA: TGTGCCAGCTCAGTAGGCACTAGCCCCCCAGATACGCAGTATTTT
V: TRBV6-5; size: NA; D: NA; length: 15; J: TRBJ1-5; CDR3: CASSQPSRTAQPQHF; DNA: TGTGCCAGCAGCCAACCGTCCCGGACAGCTCAGCCCCAGCATTTT
V: TRBV24-1; size: NA; D: TRBD1; length: 16; J: TRBJ2-3; CDR3: CATSEPDRGDTDTQYF; DNA: TGTGCCACCAGTGAACCGGACAGGGGGGACACAGATACGCAGTATTTT
V: TRBV7-2; size: once; D: TRBD1; length: 15; J: TRBJ1-1; CDR3: CASSLAQGASAEAFF; DNA: TGTGCCAGCAGCTTAGCCCAGGGGGCTTCCGCTGAAGCTTTCTTT
V: TRBV27; size: NA; D: NA; length: 17; J: TRBJ1-6; CDR3: CASSLSLTRAARSPLHF; DNA: TGTGCCAGCAGTTTATCCCTGACCAGGGCGGCCCGTTCACCCCTCCACTTT
V: TRBV30; size: NA; D: NA; length: 12; J: TRBJ1-2; CDR3: CAWQGFDYGYTF; DNA: TGTGCCTGGCAGGGTTTCGACTATGGCTACACCTTC
V: TRBV19; size: NA; D: TRBD1; length: 13; J: TRBJ2-5; CDR3: CASSARDRETQYF; DNA: TGTGCCAGTAGTGCCCGGGACAGAGAGACCCAGTACTTC
V: TRBV5-1; size: few; D: TRBD1; length: 14; J: TRBJ2-7; CDR3: CASSLGDSSYEQYF; DNA: TGCGCCAGCAGCTTGGGGGACAGCTCCTACGAGCAGTACTTC
V: TRBV19; size: NA; D: TRBD1; length: 15; J: TRBJ1-2; CDR3: CASTAAGTGRNGYTF; DNA: TGTGCCAGTACCGCTGCCGGGACAGGAAGAAATGGCTACACCTTC
V: TRBV6-1; size: NA; D: TRBD2; length: 17; J: TRBJ2-7; CDR3: CASSEVRLAGSTYEQYF; DNA: TGTGCCAGCAGTGAAGTTCGGCTAGCGGGGTCTACCTACGAGCAGTACTTC
V: TRBV24-1; size: NA; D: NA; length: 17; J: TRBJ2-2; CDR3: CATSDLPPGLNTGELFF; DNA: TGTGCCACCAGTGATTTGCCCCCAGGCCTCAACACCGGGGAGCTGTTTTTT
V: TRBV2; size: NA; D: NA; length: 15; J: TRBJ2-1; CDR3: CASSEGRGLVSEQFF; DNA: TGTGCCAGCAGTGAGGGGCGAGGCTTGGTTAGTGAGCAGTTCTTC
V: TRBV19; size: NA; D: NA; length: 15; J: TRBJ1-5; CDR3: CASMEQTGEWRPQHF; DNA: TGTGCCAGTATGGAACAGACGGGGGAATGGCGGCCCCAGCATTTT
V: TRBV5-6; size: NA; D: TRBD2; length: 16; J: TRBJ2-3; CDR3: CASSLERGASPDTQYF; DNA: TGTGCCAGCAGCTTGGAGCGGGGGGCATCTCCAGATACGCAGTATTTT
V: TRBV5-8; size: NA; D: NA; length: 12; J: TRBJ1-2; CDR3: CASTLGHYGYTF; DNA: TGTGCCAGCACTCTGGGGCACTATGGCTACACCTTC
V: TRBV28; size: NA; D: NA; length: 15; J: TRBJ2-5; CDR3: CASSLTGGRRETQYF; DNA: TGTGCCAGCAGTTTGACGGGGGGCCGCCGAGAGACCCAGTACTTC
V: TRBV7-9; size: NA; D: NA; length: 13; J: TRBJ2-7; CDR3: CASSITGIYEQYF; DNA: TGTGCCAGCAGCATAACAGGGATCTACGAGCAGTACTTC
V: TRBV2; size: NA; D: NA; length: 15; J: TRBJ2-2; CDR3: CASRRLGANTGELFF; DNA: TGTGCCAGCCGTCGACTAGGTGCGAACACCGGGGAGCTGTTTTTT
V: TRBV19; size: NA; D: TRBD1; length: 14; J: TRBJ2-1; CDR3: CASTLGTANNEQFF; DNA: TGTGCCAGTACTCTCGGGACAGCTAACAATGAGCAGTTCTTC
V: TRBV7-9; size: once; D: TRBD2; length: 16; J: TRBJ2-7; CDR3: CASSLDGTSGTYEQYF; DNA: TGTGCCAGCAGCTTAGATGGGACTAGCGGAACCTACGAGCAGTACTTC
V: TRBV27; size: NA; D: NA; length: 12; J: TRBJ1-1; CDR3: CASSRRMGEAFF; DNA: TGTGCCAGCTCCCGGAGGATGGGCGAAGCTTTCTTT